The 9 T cell receptor beta chains below all came from one sample that was sequenced in a study of blood T cell repertoires in COVID-19. The table came from immunoSEQ multiplex PCR; TCRdb's copy has only in-frame clones and leaves some out. The sample yields fewer than 250,000 clones, around 90% seen once. Sequences were obtained from peripheral blood. The receptors were gathered from a man aged 55 to 69 with acute or convalescent COVID-19.

This clone came up many times. In DNA form, the CDR3 reads TGTGCCAGCGGGGAGCCGGGACAGGGGACGAATTCACCCCTCCACTTT. Translated: CASGEPGQGTNSPLHF. The gene calls are TRBV6-4 and TRBJ1-6; 10 bases line up with TRBD1. Germline CDR1 reads MRHNA; CDR2 reads SNTAGT. The V segment lost 8 bases and the J segment 7 bases; nucleotides outside the gene matches: 11. This CDR3 region has 16 residues.

This rearrangement joins TRBV7-6 to TRBJ2-2, with D possibly matching TRBD2 (6 bases). Trimming shortened V by 0 bases and J by 5 bases, and 10 bases separated the two germline ends. Germline CDR1 is SGHVS and CDR2 is FNYEAQ. The CDR3 extends over 15 amino acids. The CDR3 DNA sequence: TGTGCCAGCAGCTTAGCGGGGGGATCGACCGGGGAGCTGTTTTTT. It is translated as CASSLAGGSTGELFF.

The V and J genes are TRBV2 and TRBJ2-5, with D perhaps TRBD2 (6 bases). This CDR3 contains 14 residues. The V gene lost 6 bases and the J gene lost 5 bases, with 16 bases spanning the gap. Germline V gene sequence: CDR1 SNHLY, CDR2 FYNNEI. This CDR3 reads CASRDGGRWETQYF. CDR3 coding DNA: TGTGCCAGCAGGGATGGGGGGAGGTGGGAGACCCAGTACTTC.

The rearrangement joins TRBV7-2 to TRBJ2-7, with D possibly TRBD1 on 6 matching bases. V was clipped by 1 base and J by 5 bases, with 15 bases between them. Germline assignment: CDR1 SGHTA and CDR2 FQGNSA. The CDR3 has 15 amino acids. CDR3: CASSLGSGAGNEQYF. The CDR3, as DNA: TGTGCCAGCAGCTTAGGGTCAGGGGCGGGCAACGAGCAGTACTTC.

The chain joins TRBV4-1 to TRBJ2-3, with a weak D call TRBD2 (5 bases). There are 13 residues in the CDR3. V shed 4 bases and J shed 6 bases, with 11 bases lying between them. The germline V gene encodes CDR1 MGHRA and CDR2 YSYEKL. CDR3 in amino acids: CASSPKPGDTQYF. DNA of the CDR3: TGCGCCAGCAGCCCAAAGCCGGGGGATACGCAGTATTTT.

The rearrangement joins TRBV19 to TRBJ2-3, with TRBD1 identical over 8 bases. The V and J ends lost 4 bases and 0 bases, in that order; junction bases with no gene match: 6. This CDR3 is 16 amino acids long. Germline V gene sequence: CDR1 LNHDA, CDR2 SQIVND (reference sequence). Here the CDR3 DNA reads TGTGCCAGTAGTACCCGCCGACAGGGGAGCACAGATACGCAGTATTTT. It encodes CASSTRRQGSTDTQYF.

This clone came up a few times. The rearrangement uses TRBV5-1 and TRBJ2-7, with 7 bases identical to TRBD1. The CDR3 extends over 15 amino acids. V gave up 0 bases and J gave up 3 bases; unmatched junction bases: 6. Germline lookup yields CDR1 SGHRS and CDR2 YFSETQ. The chain's CDR3 is CASSLAGQRSYEQYF. The CDR3, as DNA: TGCGCCAGCAGCTTGGCGGGACAGCGAAGCTACGAGCAGTACTTC.

The V gene is TRBV3-1 (or the pseudogene TRBV3-2), the J gene TRBJ2-2, with D maybe TRBD2 (7 bases). The length of the CDR3 is 17 residues. Trimming took 0 bases from V and 4 from J, leaving 15 bases between them. The germline V gene has CDR1 LGHDT and CDR2 YNNKEL (reference sequence). CDR3 region: CASSQDIRGAGTGELFF. DNA of the CDR3: TGTGCCAGCAGCCAAGATATTCGGGGGGCGGGCACCGGGGAGCTGTTTTTT.

The DNA for the CDR3 is TGTGCCAGCAGTTACCCGGGGGTGTCGGGCACTGAAGCTTTCTTT. Its translation is CASSYPGVSGTEAFF. The chain has TRBV6-2 or TRBV6-3 and TRBJ1-1, with D tentatively TRBD1 (5 bases). CDR3 length: 15 amino acids. V lost 2 bases to trimming and J lost 4 bases, with 14 bases between them. Germline CDR1 is MNHEY and CDR2 is SVGEGT.